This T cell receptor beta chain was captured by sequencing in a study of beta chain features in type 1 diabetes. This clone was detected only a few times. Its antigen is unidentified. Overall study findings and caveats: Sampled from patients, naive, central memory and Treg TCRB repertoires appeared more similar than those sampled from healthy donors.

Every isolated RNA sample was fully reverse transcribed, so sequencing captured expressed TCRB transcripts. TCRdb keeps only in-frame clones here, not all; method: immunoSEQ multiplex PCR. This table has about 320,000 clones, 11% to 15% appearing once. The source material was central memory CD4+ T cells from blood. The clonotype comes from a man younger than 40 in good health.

The CDR3 DNA is TGTGCCTGGAAGGGACTAGCCCAAGAGACCCAGTACTTC. Its translation: CAWKGLAQETQYF. The rearrangement uses TRBV30 and TRBJ2-5, with 9 bases matching TRBD2. Losses at the gene ends were 4 bases for V and 1 base for J; bases not matched to a gene: 1. The CDR3 is made up of 13 amino acids. Looked up from germline, CDR1 is GTSNPN and CDR2 is SVGIG (reference sequence).